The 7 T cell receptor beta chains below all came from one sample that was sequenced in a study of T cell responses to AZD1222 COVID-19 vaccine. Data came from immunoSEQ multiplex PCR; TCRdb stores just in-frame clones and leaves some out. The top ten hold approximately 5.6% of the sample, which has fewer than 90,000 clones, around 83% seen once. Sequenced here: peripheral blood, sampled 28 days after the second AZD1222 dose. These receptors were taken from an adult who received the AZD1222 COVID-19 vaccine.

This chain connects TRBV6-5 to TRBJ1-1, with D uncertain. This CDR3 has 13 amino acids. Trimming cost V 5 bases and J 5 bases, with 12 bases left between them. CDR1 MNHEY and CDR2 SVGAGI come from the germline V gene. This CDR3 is CASSKPAGTEAFF. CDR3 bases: TGTGCCAGCAGTAAACCCGCGGGGACTGAAGCTTTCTTT.

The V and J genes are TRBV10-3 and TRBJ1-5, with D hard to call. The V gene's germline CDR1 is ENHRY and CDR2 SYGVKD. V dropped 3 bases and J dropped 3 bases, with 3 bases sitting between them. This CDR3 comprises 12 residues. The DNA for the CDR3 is TGTGCCATCAGTGATGACAATCAGCCCCAGCATTTT. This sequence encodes CAISDDNQPQHF.

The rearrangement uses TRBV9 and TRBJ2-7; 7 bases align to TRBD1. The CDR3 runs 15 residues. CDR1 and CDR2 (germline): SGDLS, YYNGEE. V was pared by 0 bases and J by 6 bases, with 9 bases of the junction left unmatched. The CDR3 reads CASSVGTGALFEQYF. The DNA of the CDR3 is TGTGCCAGCAGCGTAGGGACAGGCGCCCTTTTCGAGCAGTACTTC.

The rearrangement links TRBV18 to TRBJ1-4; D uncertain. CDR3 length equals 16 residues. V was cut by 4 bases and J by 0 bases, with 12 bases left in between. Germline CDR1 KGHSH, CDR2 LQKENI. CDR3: CASSQSSGATNEKLFF. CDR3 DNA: TGTGCCAGCTCACAATCGTCCGGGGCAACTAATGAAAAACTGTTTTTT.

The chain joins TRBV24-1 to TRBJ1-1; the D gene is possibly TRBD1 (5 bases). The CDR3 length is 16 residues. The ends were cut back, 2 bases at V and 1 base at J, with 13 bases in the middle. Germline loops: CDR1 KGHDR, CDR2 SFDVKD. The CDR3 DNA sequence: TGTGCCACCAGTGATTCGAGCCGAGGGGCGAACACTGAAGCTTTCTTT. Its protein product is CATSDSSRGANTEAFF.

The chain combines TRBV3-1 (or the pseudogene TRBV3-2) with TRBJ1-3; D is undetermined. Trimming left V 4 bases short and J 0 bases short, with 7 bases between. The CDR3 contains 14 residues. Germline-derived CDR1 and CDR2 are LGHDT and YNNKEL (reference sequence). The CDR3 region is CASSRTFSGNTIYF. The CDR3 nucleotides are TGTGCCAGCAGCCGAACATTCTCTGGAAACACCATATATTTT.

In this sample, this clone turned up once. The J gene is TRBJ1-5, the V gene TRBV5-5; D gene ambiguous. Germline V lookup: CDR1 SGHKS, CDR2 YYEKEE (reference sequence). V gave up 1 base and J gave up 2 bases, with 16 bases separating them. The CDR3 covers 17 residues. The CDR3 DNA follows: TGTGCCAGCAGCTTGCGCTACAGCTCTCAAGGCAATCAGCCCCAGCATTTT. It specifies CASSLRYSSQGNQPQHF.